The entry below gives a single TCR beta chain sequence along with its context. CD8+ and CD4+ T cells taken from blood had their TCR beta sequenced. Random hexamers were used to reverse transcribe an amount of roughly 0.5 to 1 ug RNA. One entry per CDR3 protein, called by TCRdb with MiXCR from the immunoSEQ multiplex PCR reads. The sample shows some 160,000 distinct CDR3 sequences, roughly 95% of them seen only once. This specimen belongs to a study of CD8 T cells in Susac syndrome. The receptor's source is a human donor with Susac syndrome. The sequenced material came from CD4+ T cells from PBMCs.

The CDR3 DNA reads as TGCAGTGCGGGGGACAGTGGCTACACCTTC. It yields the protein CSAGDSGYTF. The chain carries TRBV20-1 and TRBJ1-2; 7 bases fit TRBD1. This CDR3 is 10 amino acids long. Germline values: CDR1 DFQATT, CDR2 SNEGSKA (reference sequence). The trim removed 6 bases at V and 7 bases at J, leaving 2 bases unmatched.